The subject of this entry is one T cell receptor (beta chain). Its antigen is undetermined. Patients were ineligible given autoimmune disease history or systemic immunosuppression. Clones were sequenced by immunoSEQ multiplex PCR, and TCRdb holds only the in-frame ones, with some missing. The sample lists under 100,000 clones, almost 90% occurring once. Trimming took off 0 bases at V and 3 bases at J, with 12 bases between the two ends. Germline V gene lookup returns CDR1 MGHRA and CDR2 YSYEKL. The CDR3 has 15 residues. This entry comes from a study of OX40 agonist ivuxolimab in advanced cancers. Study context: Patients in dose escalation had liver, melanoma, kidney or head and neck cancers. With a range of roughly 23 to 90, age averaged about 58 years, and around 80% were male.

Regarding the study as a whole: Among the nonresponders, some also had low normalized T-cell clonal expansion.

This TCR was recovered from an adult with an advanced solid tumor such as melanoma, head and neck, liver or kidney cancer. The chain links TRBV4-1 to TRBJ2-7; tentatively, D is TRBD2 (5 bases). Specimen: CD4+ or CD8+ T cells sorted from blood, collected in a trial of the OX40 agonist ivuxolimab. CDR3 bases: TGCGCCAGCAGCCAAGATCGGGGAGTTCGCTACGAGCAGTACTTC. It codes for CASSQDRGVRYEQYF.